The T cell receptor beta chain described here comes from a study of T cells after somatic rescue of genetic block. Of note for this clone: Other DNA sequences within the sample encode an identical CDR3.

Profiled with immunoSEQ multiplex PCR; TCRdb holds only in-frame clones, not every one. This table holds roughly 120,000 clones, 75% to 95% found once. The CDR3 is 11 residues long. Germline V gene data show CDR1 as ENHRY and CDR2 as SYGVKD. The V end lost 3 bases, the J end lost 4 bases, and 3 bases lay between the germline ends. The specimen sequenced was peripheral blood mononuclear cells (PBMCs). This rearrangement joins TRBV10-3 to TRBJ2-5; no clear D. This receptor was obtained from a woman aged 18 to 35. CDR3 coding DNA: TGTGCCATCAGTGAAGGAGAGACCCAGTACTTC. Residues: CAISEGETQYF.